The text below deals with one T cell receptor (beta chain). Its antigen is not known. V dropped 5 bases and J dropped 1 base, with 11 bases sitting between them. The CDR3 length is 14 residues. Germline assignment: CDR1 MNHEY and CDR2 SMNVEV (reference sequence). The record originates from a study of OX40 agonist ivuxolimab in advanced cancers. Study overall: A mean age of around 66 years, range about 20 to 85, was recorded, and over 65% were male. Study-level results: Expanded clones were, on average, more numerous in CD8+ T cells than in CD4+. At 0.1 to 3.0 mg/kg and by week 6, CD4+ and CD8+ T cells in the blood had expanded clonally.

The repertoire was sequenced with immunoSEQ multiplex PCR; TCRdb's copy has only in-frame clones and lacks some. The table shows some 10,000 clones, with 70% to 85% occurring only once. This receptor was identified in an adult with an advanced solid tumor such as melanoma, head and neck, liver or kidney cancer. Sequencing used CD4+ or CD8+ T cells sorted from blood, obtained in a trial of the OX40 agonist ivuxolimab. V gene TRBV27 combines with J gene TRBJ1-2; D call uncertain. In nucleotides, the CDR3 is TGTGCCAGCAGTAACAGCCACCTTAACTATGGCTACACCTTC. This translates into CASSNSHLNYGYTF.